The rows below give T cell receptor beta chains drawn from one sample of a study of blood T cell repertoires in COVID-19. This table comes from immunoSEQ multiplex PCR, and its TCRdb copy is limited to in-frame clones, with some not included. The sample holds about 370,000 clones, around 91% seen once. The sequenced material came from PBMCs or T cells enriched from blood (not recorded which). The receptors shown here come from a man between 18 and 35 years old who had recovered from COVID-19. CDR3s include the opening cysteine and the closing phenylalanine or tryptophan. The order of the fields is V gene, clone size, J gene, D gene, CDR3 protein, CDR3 DNA. D genes are given only for firm matches. Size values are once, few and many counts, or a class for expanded clones, and some rows have none.

TRBV7-9	.	TRBJ2-7	TRBD2	CASSFRQGGYEQYF	TGTGCCAGCAGCTTCAGGCAGGGAGGGTACGAGCAGTACTTC
TRBV27	.	TRBJ1-2	TRBD1	CASSPLTGGYYGYTF	TGTGCCAGCAGTCCTCTGACAGGGGGGTACTATGGCTACACCTTC
TRBV19	.	TRBJ2-7	.	CASSIATGGDEQYF	TGTGCCAGTAGTATAGCAACAGGGGGGGACGAGCAGTACTTC
TRBV5-4	.	TRBJ2-1	TRBD1	CASSLGDRYNEQFF	TGTGCCAGCAGCTTGGGGGACAGGTACAATGAGCAGTTCTTC
TRBV30	few	TRBJ1-5	.	CAWSGLRDSHQPQHF	TGTGCCTGGAGCGGCCTCCGGGACTCCCATCAGCCCCAGCATTTT
TRBV28	once	TRBJ1-2	.	CASSSPVAGLGGYTF	TGTGCCAGCAGTTCCCCGGTTGCGGGGCTGGGTGGCTACACCTTC
TRBV9	.	TRBJ2-1	.	CASSVAMQWAEQFF	TGTGCCAGCAGCGTAGCCATGCAGTGGGCCGAGCAGTTCTTC
TRBV29-1	.	TRBJ2-1	TRBD1	CSVEWFGQGGNNEQFF	TGCAGCGTTGAATGGTTTGGACAGGGGGGGAACAATGAGCAGTTCTTC
TRBV10-3	once	TRBJ2-7	.	CAISEAGREQYF	TGTGCCATCAGTGAGGCAGGGCGGGAGCAGTACTTC
TRBV6-5	.	TRBJ2-1	TRBD1	CASSFTGTVVEQFF	TGTGCCAGCAGTTTTACCGGGACAGTAGTTGAGCAGTTCTTC
TRBV7-2	.	TRBJ1-5	.	CASSLITGSNQPQHF	TGTGCCAGCAGCTTAATCACGGGTAGCAATCAGCCCCAGCATTTT
TRBV5-1	.	TRBJ1-1	TRBD1	CASSSQGDTEAFF	TGCGCCAGCAGCTCCCAGGGGGACACTGAAGCTTTCTTT
TRBV14	.	TRBJ1-3	.	CASSEAGGTFSGNTIYF	TGTGCCAGCAGCGAAGCAGGAGGGACCTTCTCTGGAAACACCATATATTTT
TRBV4-1	.	TRBJ1-1	TRBD1	CASSSQQGVYTEAFF	TGCGCCAGCAGCTCCCAACAGGGGGTATACACTGAAGCTTTCTTT
TRBV12-1	.	TRBJ2-2	.	CASTGEVFNTGELFF	TGTGCCAGTACTGGGGAGGTCTTTAACACCGGGGAGCTGTTTTTT
TRBV27	.	TRBJ2-2	.	CASKREVSNTGELFF	TGTGCCAGTAAACGAGAGGTTTCGAACACCGGGGAGCTGTTTTTT
TRBV28	.	TRBJ2-7	TRBD1	CASSLGQGGYEQYF	TGTGCCAGCAGTTTAGGACAGGGCGGCTACGAGCAGTACTTC
TRBV12-5	.	TRBJ1-1	.	CASGSAHTEAFF	TGTGCTAGTGGTTCTGCGCACACTGAAGCTTTCTTT
TRBV6-5	.	TRBJ2-1	TRBD2	CASSPQRGGLNEQFF	TGTGCCAGCAGCCCCCAGCGGGGGGGCCTCAATGAGCAGTTCTTC
TRBV6-5	.	TRBJ1-2	TRBD1	CASSQYGTAIYGYTF	TGTGCCAGCAGTCAATACGGGACAGCGATCTATGGCTACACCTTC
TRBV11-2	once	TRBJ2-3	.	CASSLDLTDTQYF	TGTGCCAGCAGCTTAGATTTAACAGATACGCAGTATTTT
TRBV3-1/TRBV3-2	.	TRBJ1-1	.	CASSQVAGSDTEAFF	TGTGCCAGCAGCCAAGTAGCAGGGTCCGACACTGAAGCTTTCTTT
TRBV7-9	.	TRBJ1-6	.	CASSPASMSKNSPLHF	TGTGCCAGCAGCCCTGCGTCAATGAGCAAGAATTCACCCCTCCACTTT
TRBV19	.	TRBJ2-2	.	CASSDEGQGGGELFF	TGTGCCAGTTCGGATGAGGGACAAGGGGGTGGGGAGCTGTTTTTT
TRBV6-5	.	TRBJ1-1	.	CASSSPGQFMNTEAFF	TGTGCCAGCAGTTCGCCAGGACAGTTCATGAACACTGAAGCTTTCTTT
TRBV28	.	TRBJ2-2	.	CASRAFGGLGTGELFF	TGTGCCAGCAGAGCCTTTGGGGGCCTGGGCACCGGGGAGCTGTTTTTT
TRBV7-9	.	TRBJ2-7	TRBD1	CAIGQDLSYEQYF	TGTGCCATCGGACAGGACCTCTCCTACGAGCAGTACTTC
TRBV5-5	once	TRBJ2-7	TRBD1	CASSATGVSYEQYF	TGTGCCAGCAGCGCAACAGGGGTCTCCTACGAGCAGTACTTC
TRBV7-9	.	TRBJ2-7	TRBD1	CASSLVGTALTYEQYF	TGTGCCAGCAGCTTAGTCGGGACAGCGTTAACCTACGAGCAGTACTTC
TRBV10-3	few	TRBJ2-1	TRBD2	CATGDYYNEQFF	TGTGCCACGGGGGACTACTACAATGAGCAGTTCTTC
TRBV13	once	TRBJ1-1	.	CASLHYPAGDVFF	TGTGCCAGCCTGCACTATCCAGCAGGGGATGTTTTCTTT
TRBV18	.	TRBJ1-5	TRBD1	CASSPDRGLSQPQHF	TGTGCCAGCTCACCGGACAGGGGGCTGAGTCAGCCCCAGCATTTT
TRBV10-3	.	TRBJ2-7	TRBD2	CAISAQLAGASYEQYF	TGTGCCATCAGTGCGCAACTAGCGGGGGCCTCCTACGAGCAGTACTTC
TRBV12-3/TRBV12-4	once	TRBJ2-7	TRBD1	CASSYRGKYEQYF	TGTGCCAGCAGCTACAGGGGGAAATACGAGCAGTACTTC
TRBV5-1	.	TRBJ2-2	TRBD1	CASSLGQGDTGELFF	TGCGCCAGCAGCTTGGGACAGGGGGACACCGGGGAGCTGTTTTTT
TRBV9	once	TRBJ1-1	TRBD1	CASSVEARTGANTEAFF	TGTGCCAGCAGCGTAGAGGCTAGGACAGGGGCAAACACTGAAGCTTTCTTT
TRBV30	.	TRBJ1-6	.	CAWSGGPGSPLHF	TGTGCCTGGAGTGGGGGGCCGGGATCACCCCTCCACTTT
TRBV21-1	.	TRBJ2-5	.	CASSGPRLCDRDQETQYF	TGTGCCAGCAGCGGACCAAGATTGTGTGACAGGGACCAAGAGACCCAGTACTTC
TRBV2	few	TRBJ1-1	TRBD1	CASRFRDSPSEAFF	TGTGCCAGCAGATTCCGGGACAGTCCTTCTGAAGCTTTCTTT
TRBV6-5	.	TRBJ2-7	TRBD1	CASSLRGQGASYEQYF	TGTGCCAGCAGTTTGAGAGGACAGGGGGCCTCCTACGAGCAGTACTTC
TRBV13	.	TRBJ2-2	.	CASTLRSRAPRGGELFF	TGTGCCAGCACCTTGAGATCGCGGGCCCCCAGAGGCGGGGAGCTGTTTTTT
TRBV6-5	few	TRBJ2-7	TRBD2	CASSHPGGYEQYF	TGTGCCAGCAGTCACCCGGGGGGCTACGAGCAGTACTTC
TRBV18	.	TRBJ1-5	.	CASSPYGVSNQPQHF	TGTGCCAGCTCACCGTACGGTGTTAGCAATCAGCCCCAGCATTTT
TRBV19	.	TRBJ1-5	TRBD1	CASSIDRGGQPQHF	TGTGCCAGTAGTATCGACAGGGGTGGGCAGCCCCAGCATTTT
TRBV5-1	.	TRBJ2-2	.	CASSLAAGFTGELFF	TGCGCCAGCAGCTTGGCGGCAGGGTTCACCGGGGAGCTGTTTTTT
TRBV5-1	.	TRBJ2-3	TRBD2	CASSGTSGRVGTDTQYF	TGCGCCAGCAGCGGAACTAGCGGGAGGGTCGGCACAGATACGCAGTATTTT
TRBV7-8	once	TRBJ2-3	.	CASSSWALGGGGTQYF	TGTGCCAGCAGCTCCTGGGCCCTCGGGGGTGGTGGCACGCAGTATTTT
TRBV27	.	TRBJ1-1	TRBD1	CASSIRDRVKAEAFF	TGTGCCAGCAGTATACGGGACAGGGTAAAAGCTGAAGCTTTCTTT
TRBV20-1	.	TRBJ2-7	TRBD1	CSASGRQGNYEQYF	TGCAGTGCTAGTGGGCGACAGGGTAATTACGAGCAGTACTTC
TRBV28	.	TRBJ2-5	TRBD1	CASSVGQQETQYF	TGTGCCAGCAGTGTGGGACAGCAAGAGACCCAGTACTTC
TRBV20-1	.	TRBJ2-1	.	CSARGLAQQFF	TGCAGTGCTAGAGGTCTAGCCCAGCAGTTCTTC
TRBV11-2	.	TRBJ2-7	TRBD2	CASSSLSGSPVGPHEQYF	TGTGCCAGCAGCTCACTGAGCGGGAGCCCTGTTGGGCCCCACGAGCAGTACTTC
TRBV19	.	TRBJ2-2	TRBD1	CASMGQGGTGELFF	TGTGCCAGTATGGGACAGGGCGGCACCGGGGAGCTGTTTTTT
TRBV2	.	TRBJ1-4	.	CASKLRDTNEKLFF	TGTGCCAGCAAGCTCAGGGATACTAATGAAAAACTGTTTTTT
TRBV3-1/TRBV3-2	few	TRBJ2-1	TRBD2	CASSQGMTSGGHNEQFF	TGTGCCAGCAGCCAAGGAATGACTAGCGGGGGCCACAATGAGCAGTTCTTC